This TCR beta chain was identified in a study of identifying expanded T cells in peripheral blood (dated by TCRdb to about 2019). With respect to the entire study: Technical replicates were generated by sequencing separate aliquots of the same genomic DNA pool, and four replicates were compared pairwise. Paper-wide results and their limitations: The authors expected biological variance in healthy repertoires might increase further over much longer intervals such as months to years. Variance in clone template counts between roughly two-week samples significantly increased with total template count across all healthy donors. Both the number of clones called differentially abundant and the false-positive rate were significantly reduced by the beta-binomial model across all healthy-donor time intervals. Between technical replicates the binomial model flagged approximately 1.2 differentially abundant clones, whereas over about 2 weeks the binomial model flagged about 16.4 and over approximately four weeks 19 to 20.

Inclusive of the bounding cysteine and phenylalanine, the CDR3 is 13 residues long. Left in the record is the CDR3 DNA by itself, 39 bases read in frame from the first base. Cut back by 5 bases and 3 bases, the V and J ends lie 8 bases apart. From a lookup of the germline V gene, CDR1 and CDR2 are SNHLY and FYNNEI. No immune events such as infections were documented for the healthy donors during the collection period. To calibrate time-dependent variance in a beta-binomial model of T-cell clone differential abundance, blood repertoires from healthy donors were used as a training cohort. The training cohort comprised some 10 healthy donors, 3 female and 7 male. The donors were between roughly 25 and 64 years old, with an average age of approximately 45 years. Whole blood, obtained from a commercial supplier, was collected from each healthy donor at three time points spaced about 2 weeks apart. For immunosequencing, genomic DNA was extracted from whole blood that had not been sorted.

Worth noting for this clone: Its cognate antigen has yet to be identified. Base qualities are missing; no much larger clone stands one base away.

The immunoSEQ Assay, which relies on bias-controlled multiplex PCR amplification of genomic DNA, was used to profile TCRbeta CDR3 regions. The authors' pipeline ran thus. The absolute abundance of each unique TCRbeta CDR3 region was quantified after sequences were collapsed and filtered. Differential abundance was assessed using a binomial (Fisher-equivalent) model and a beta-binomial model in which time-dependent variance fitted from healthy donors was added. Clones with fewer than 5 combined templates were excluded, and clones with Benjamini-Hochberg FDR below 0.01 were called differentially abundant. The form v = (b*log(k)+a)^2 was used to model beta-binomial variance as a function of total template count across the two samples. The table was pulled from immuneACCESS by TCRdb, which kept in-frame rearrangements only. Such tables lose some clones; where checked, under half of the loss comes from unresolved V genes, and the rest has no known cause. V and J calls and clone size are copied from that table; D and trimming were computed from the DNA. The sample data list approximately 130,000 clones, and 70% to 90% of these were observed just once. The top ten clonotypes cover around 8.4% of the sample.

Material for sequencing was blood. This TCR came from a person aged 18-69 years in good health. The chain links TRBV2 with TRBJ1-3; TRBD1 is a possible D gene, resting on 5 matching bases. The DNA sequence is TGTGCCAGCAGTAGAGGGGTTGGAAACACCATATATTTT. Its protein product is CASSRGVGNTIYF.